This is a list of T cell receptor beta chains from one sample in a study of T cells in Graves' hyperthyroidism and ophthalmopathy. Each CDR3 protein gets one entry after TCRdb re-called the multiplex PCR reads with MiXCR. Here the sample spans 370,000 or so distinct CDR3 sequences, around 25% being singletons. Sequencing input: blood. The receptor set was obtained from a man aged 50 to 60 with Graves' hyperthyroidism. CDR3s include the opening cysteine and the closing phenylalanine or tryptophan. The order of the fields is V gene, J gene, D gene, clone size, CDR3 protein, CDR3 DNA. A D gene is named only where the DNA matches it firmly. Size is omitted from some rows. Given values are once, few, many or a class for expanded clones.

V: TRBV7-9
J: TRBJ2-3
D: TRBD2
size: many
CDR3: CASSPGLAGVSQYF
DNA: TGTGCCAGCAGCCCCGGACTAGCGGGAGTTTCGCAGTATTTT

V: TRBV20-1
J: TRBJ2-3
D: TRBD2
size: NA
CDR3: CSAREGWGGFTDTQYF
DNA: TGCAGTGCTAGAGAAGGGTGGGGGGGGTTCACAGATACGCAGTATTTT

V: TRBV6-1
J: TRBJ1-1
D: NA
size: few
CDR3: CASQTWAGPSTEAFF
DNA: TGTGCCAGCCAAACATGGGCCGGCCCGTCCACTGAAGCTTTCTTT

V: TRBV11-2
J: TRBJ2-1
D: TRBD1
size: many
CDR3: CASSLDVRGRQFF
DNA: TGTGCCAGCAGCTTAGATGTCAGGGGGAGGCAGTTCTTC

V: TRBV5-1
J: TRBJ1-1
D: NA
size: NA
CDR3: CASSFRQSNTEAFF
DNA: TGCGCCAGCAGCTTTCGGCAGTCGAACACTGAAGCTTTCTTT

V: TRBV5-6
J: TRBJ2-2
D: TRBD2
size: few
CDR3: CASRPRGAGELFF
DNA: TGTGCCAGCAGGCCCCGGGGGGCCGGGGAGCTGTTTTTT

V: TRBV19
J: TRBJ2-2
D: NA
size: NA
CDR3: CASSKTGSWELFF
DNA: TGTGCCAGTAGCAAAACAGGGTCCTGGGAGCTGTTTTTT

V: TRBV5-1
J: TRBJ1-1
D: NA
size: NA
CDR3: CASSSTLNTEAFF
DNA: TGCGCCAGCAGCTCGACACTGAACACTGAAGCTTTCTTT

V: TRBV24-1
J: TRBJ2-2
D: NA
size: many
CDR3: CATAGSPNTGELFF
DNA: TGTGCCACCGCAGGGAGCCCGAACACCGGGGAGCTGTTTTTT

V: TRBV13
J: TRBJ2-7
D: TRBD1
size: few
CDR3: CASSSGQARRNEQYF
DNA: TGTGCCAGCAGCTCCGGACAGGCCAGGAGGAACGAGCAGTACTTC

V: TRBV6-2/TRBV6-3
J: TRBJ2-1
D: TRBD2
size: few
CDR3: CASRREAYNEQFF
DNA: TGTGCCAGCAGGCGGGAGGCCTACAATGAGCAGTTCTTC

V: TRBV5-8
J: TRBJ2-1
D: TRBD2
size: few
CDR3: CASSASGGKYNEQFF
DNA: TGTGCCAGCAGCGCTAGCGGGGGGAAATACAATGAGCAGTTCTTC

V: TRBV7-3
J: TRBJ2-3
D: TRBD2
size: NA
CDR3: CASSFQGLAGSTDTQYF
DNA: TGTGCCAGCAGCTTCCAGGGACTAGCGGGTAGCACAGATACGCAGTATTTT

V: TRBV5-1
J: TRBJ2-3
D: TRBD2
size: NA
CDR3: CASSLDGLAGGDTQYF
DNA: TGCGCCAGCAGCTTGGATGGGCTAGCGGGAGGGGATACGCAGTATTTT

V: TRBV20-1
J: TRBJ1-6
D: NA
size: NA
CDR3: CSASDRTTNNSPLHF
DNA: TGCAGTGCCTCTGACCGGACCACTAATAATTCACCCCTCCACTTT

V: TRBV5-1
J: TRBJ2-7
D: TRBD2
size: NA
CDR3: CASSAGLAEQYF
DNA: TGCGCCAGCAGCGCGGGACTAGCGGAGCAGTACTTC

V: TRBV9
J: TRBJ2-3
D: NA
size: few
CDR3: CASSPFLAYTDTQYF
DNA: TGTGCCAGCAGCCCCTTTCTAGCGTACACAGATACGCAGTATTTT

V: TRBV27
J: TRBJ2-3
D: TRBD2
size: NA
CDR3: CASSLWGRAGDTQYF
DNA: TGTGCCAGCAGTTTATGGGGGAGGGCCGGAGATACGCAGTATTTT

V: TRBV7-9
J: TRBJ1-2
D: TRBD1
size: NA
CDR3: CASSTRTGPNYGYTF
DNA: TGTGCCAGCAGCACCCGGACAGGACCCAACTATGGCTACACCTTC

V: TRBV5-1
J: TRBJ2-3
D: NA
size: many
CDR3: CASSPGGGADTQYF
DNA: TGCGCCAGCAGCCCCGGTGGGGGCGCAGATACGCAGTATTTT

V: TRBV15
J: TRBJ2-1
D: TRBD1
size: NA
CDR3: CATSRDRAHEQFF
DNA: TGTGCCACCAGCAGGGACAGGGCGCATGAGCAGTTCTTC

V: TRBV5-1
J: TRBJ2-7
D: NA
size: few
CDR3: CASSLSDLTSYEQYF
DNA: TGCGCCAGCAGCTTGTCTGACCTGACCAGCTACGAGCAGTACTTC

V: TRBV7-2
J: TRBJ2-4
D: TRBD1
size: few
CDR3: CASSLYGTGALLAKNIQYF
DNA: TGTGCCAGCAGCTTATACGGGACAGGGGCCCTTCTAGCCAAAAACATTCAGTACTTC

V: TRBV7-2
J: TRBJ2-7
D: TRBD2
size: many
CDR3: CASSTHFSGNYEQYF
DNA: TGTGCCAGCAGCACACACTTTAGCGGGAACTACGAGCAGTACTTC

V: TRBV11-2
J: TRBJ2-1
D: TRBD2
size: many
CDR3: CASSSRGLAGEHEQFF
DNA: TGTGCCAGCAGCTCCCGGGGGCTAGCGGGAGAACATGAGCAGTTCTTC

V: TRBV11-3
J: TRBJ2-1
D: NA
size: many
CDR3: CASSSQTEAYNEQFF
DNA: TGTGCCAGCAGCTCACAGACCGAAGCCTACAATGAGCAGTTCTTC

V: TRBV11-2
J: TRBJ2-7
D: NA
size: many
CDR3: CASSLDASDSYEQYF
DNA: TGTGCCAGCAGCTTAGATGCCTCCGACTCCTACGAGCAGTACTTC

V: TRBV12-3/TRBV12-4
J: TRBJ2-1
D: NA
size: many
CDR3: CASSLRVGYNEQFF
DNA: TGTGCCAGCAGTTTACGGGTTGGATACAATGAGCAGTTCTTC

V: TRBV20-1
J: TRBJ1-2
D: NA
size: NA
CDR3: CSAEVGGWGYTF
DNA: TGCAGTGCTGAAGTGGGGGGCTGGGGCTACACCTTC

V: TRBV2
J: TRBJ2-7
D: NA
size: few
CDR3: CASSGVGIVSYEQYF
DNA: TGTGCCAGCAGTGGGGTCGGGATAGTCTCCTACGAGCAGTACTTC

V: TRBV19
J: TRBJ1-5
D: NA
size: NA
CDR3: CASCDRWSQPQHF
DNA: TGTGCCAGTTGCGACAGGTGGAGTCAGCCCCAGCATTTT

V: TRBV5-1
J: TRBJ2-1
D: TRBD2
size: few
CDR3: CASSGGLAGSGEQFF
DNA: TGCGCCAGCAGCGGAGGACTAGCGGGAAGTGGTGAGCAGTTCTTC

V: TRBV20-1
J: TRBJ1-2
D: NA
size: NA
CDR3: CSAIEVTANYGYTF
DNA: TGCAGTGCTATCGAAGTGACAGCTAACTATGGCTACACCTTC

V: TRBV2
J: TRBJ2-7
D: NA
size: many
CDR3: CASSDYSYEQYF
DNA: TGTGCCAGCAGTGACTACTCCTACGAGCAGTACTTC

V: TRBV28
J: TRBJ2-2
D: NA
size: NA
CDR3: CASRRLVSGELFF
DNA: TGTGCCAGCAGGCGACTAGTTTCCGGGGAGCTGTTTTTT

V: TRBV11-2
J: TRBJ2-7
D: TRBD2
size: few
CDR3: CATGTSGTEQYF
DNA: TGTGCCACCGGGACTAGCGGGACCGAGCAGTACTTC

V: TRBV7-9
J: TRBJ2-6
D: NA
size: few
CDR3: CASSLVAPGANVLTF
DNA: TGTGCCAGCAGCTTAGTCGCGCCTGGGGCCAACGTCCTGACTTTC

V: TRBV3-1
J: TRBJ2-5
D: NA
size: many
CDR3: CASASPRMVEQETQYF
DNA: TGTGCCAGCGCCTCCCCCCGGATGGTTGAGCAAGAGACCCAGTACTTC

V: TRBV3-1
J: TRBJ1-2
D: NA
size: many
CDR3: CASSQDPGLSYGYTF
DNA: TGTGCCAGCAGCCAAGACCCAGGGTTGTCCTATGGCTACACCTTC

V: TRBV7-3
J: TRBJ2-1
D: TRBD2
size: few
CDR3: CASSVLAGANNEQFF
DNA: TGTGCCAGCAGCGTTCTAGCGGGGGCGAACAATGAGCAGTTCTTC

V: TRBV30
J: TRBJ1-5
D: NA
size: few
CDR3: CAWKEGASNQPQHF
DNA: TGTGCCTGGAAAGAAGGGGCCAGCAATCAGCCCCAGCATTTT

V: TRBV5-1
J: TRBJ2-7
D: NA
size: NA
CDR3: CASSLGGPSEEQYF
DNA: TGCGCCAGCAGCTTAGGGGGACCCTCGGAGGAGCAGTACTTC

V: TRBV29-1
J: TRBJ1-1
D: TRBD1
size: many
CDR3: CSVSQGSTEAFF
DNA: TGCAGCGTTTCACAGGGGAGCACTGAAGCTTTCTTT

V: TRBV6-1
J: TRBJ2-3
D: TRBD2
size: few
CDR3: CASSLISGTSVTDTQYF
DNA: TGTGCCAGCAGTCTCATATCTGGAACTAGCGTCACAGATACGCAGTATTTT

V: TRBV20-1
J: TRBJ1-2
D: NA
size: NA
CDR3: CSARDHQGRGYTF
DNA: TGCAGTGCTAGAGATCACCAGGGCAGGGGCTACACCTTC

V: TRBV10-1
J: TRBJ2-1
D: TRBD1
size: NA
CDR3: CASSAGQGLLF
DNA: TGCGCCAGCAGTGCCGGACAGGGGCTACTCTTC

V: TRBV7-9
J: TRBJ2-1
D: TRBD2
size: NA
CDR3: CASSREGPYNEQFF
DNA: TGTGCCAGCAGCCGGGAGGGACCCTACAATGAGCAGTTCTTC

V: TRBV7-7
J: TRBJ2-1
D: TRBD2
size: few
CDR3: CASSPISGGTYNEQFF
DNA: TGTGCTAGCAGCCCCATTAGCGGGGGGACGTACAATGAGCAGTTCTTC

V: TRBV19
J: TRBJ2-1
D: TRBD2
size: few
CDR3: CASSMSSGRLDEQFF
DNA: TGTGCCAGTAGTATGTCTAGCGGGAGGTTGGATGAGCAGTTCTTC

V: TRBV20-1
J: TRBJ1-1
D: TRBD1
size: NA
CDR3: CSADRVTEAFF
DNA: TGCAGTGCTGACAGGGTCACTGAAGCTTTCTTT

V: TRBV20-1
J: TRBJ1-1
D: NA
size: once
CDR3: CSAEGTVNTEAFF
DNA: TGCAGTGCCGAAGGGACGGTGAACACTGAAGCTTTCTTT

V: TRBV2
J: TRBJ1-5
D: NA
size: NA
CDR3: CASSLVGGGNQPQHF
DNA: TGTGCCAGCAGCTTAGTTGGGGGAGGCAATCAGCCCCAGCATTTT